This T cell receptor (beta chain) was identified during a study of T cell responses to AZD1222 COVID-19 vaccine. Trimming removed 4 bases from V and 0 bases from J, with 13 bases in between. Germline CDR1 reads LNHDA; CDR2 reads SQIVND (reference sequence). The CDR3 contains 16 residues. The assay was immunoSEQ multiplex PCR, and TCRdb's table has in-frame clones only and misses some. The sample has approximately 90,000 clones; around nine tenths are singletons. The chain uses TRBV19 and TRBJ1-5; D perhaps matches TRBD1 (6 bases). The TCR originated in an adult in good health. The sequences come from peripheral blood, collected on day 0 of AZD1222 vaccination. The chain's CDR3 is CASSSGGIYSNQPQHF. CDR3 DNA sequence: TGTGCCAGTAGTAGTGGGGGCATCTATAGCAATCAGCCCCAGCATTTT.